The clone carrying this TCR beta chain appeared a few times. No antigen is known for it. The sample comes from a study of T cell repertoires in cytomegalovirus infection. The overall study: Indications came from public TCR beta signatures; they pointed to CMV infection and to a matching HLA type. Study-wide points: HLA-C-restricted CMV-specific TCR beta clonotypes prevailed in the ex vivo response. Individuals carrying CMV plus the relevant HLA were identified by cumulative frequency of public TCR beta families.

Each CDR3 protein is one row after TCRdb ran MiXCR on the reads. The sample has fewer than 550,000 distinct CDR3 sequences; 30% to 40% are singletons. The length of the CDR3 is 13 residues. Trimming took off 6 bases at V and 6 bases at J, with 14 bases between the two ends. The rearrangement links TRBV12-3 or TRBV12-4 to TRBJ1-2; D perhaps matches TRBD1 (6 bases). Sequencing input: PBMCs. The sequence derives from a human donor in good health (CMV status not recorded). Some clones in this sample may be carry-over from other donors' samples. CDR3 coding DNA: TGTGCCAGCAGCCCCAGGGGTTTGGATGGCTACACCTTC. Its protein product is CASSPRGLDGYTF.